This TCR beta chain was identified during a study of T cell repertoires in cytomegalovirus infection. Overall study context: Matching HLA type and CMV infection were both indicated by public TCR beta signatures.

Broader study findings: In two of eight donors, the top clonotype was HLA-C-restricted CMV-specific.

Notes on this clonotype: The antigen is not known.

V lost 3 bases and J 5 bases, leaving 8 bases between the germline ends. The germline CDR1 and CDR2 sequences are SNHLY and FYNNEI. This CDR3 region has 13 residues. TCRdb ran MiXCR on the reads and lists one entry per CDR3 protein. The top ten hold roughly 9.1% of the sample, which has about 130,000 distinct CDR3 sequences, roughly 9% seen once. The chain is built from TRBV2 and TRBJ2-1; D not certain. The sample was PBMCs. The clonotype was recovered from a human donor in good health (CMV status not recorded). Some clones in this sample may be carry-over from other donors' samples. CDR3 DNA: TGTGCCAGCAGTGAGGTGGGGAACAATGAGCAGTTCTTC. This translates into CASSEVGNNEQFF.